This T cell receptor beta chain originates from a study of OX40 agonist ivuxolimab in advanced cancers. Trimming pared 1 base from V and 4 bases from J, leaving 8 bases between. Germline CDR1 and CDR2: MDHEN and SYDVKM. The CDR3 is made up of 14 amino acids. Sequencing used immunoSEQ multiplex PCR; TCRdb keeps in-frame clones, though not all of them. This sample has about 76,000 clones, with nearly 85% found just once. The sequenced sample was CD4+ or CD8+ T cells sorted from blood, obtained in a trial of the OX40 agonist ivuxolimab. This receptor was obtained from an adult with an advanced solid tumor such as melanoma, head and neck, liver or kidney cancer. This chain uses TRBV28 with TRBJ1-5; D gene ambiguous. The chain's CDR3 is CASSLSTGNQPQHF. The CDR3 nucleotides are TGTGCCAGCAGTTTATCAACGGGGAATCAGCCCCAGCATTTT.